This T cell receptor beta chain is from a study of OX40 agonist ivuxolimab in advanced cancers. Turning to the study itself: One patient with hepatocellular carcinoma and two with cutaneous melanoma, three in all, had partial responses.

Libraries were prepared by immunoSEQ multiplex PCR; TCRdb keeps only in-frame clonotypes and omits some of them. Counted here are approximately 14,000 clones, roughly nine tenths occurring once; the ten biggest clones make up over 20%. Points on this clone: Its antigen is unidentified.

The CDR3 has 18 residues. The V gene's germline CDR1 is SGHVS and CDR2 FNYEAQ. J lost 3 bases, V lost 4 bases, and 14 bases had no gene match. General study results and limits: The antigens recognized by the expanded peripheral T cells, that is their antigen specificity, were not determined.

This material consisted of CD4+ or CD8+ T cells sorted from blood, taken in a trial of the OX40 agonist ivuxolimab. The TCR sequence derives from an adult with an advanced solid tumor such as melanoma, head and neck, liver or kidney cancer. The chain employs TRBV7-6 and TRBJ2-1, with 8 bases matching TRBD2. The CDR3 loop reads CASSSTLKREKIYNEQFF. CDR3 DNA: TGTGCCAGCAGCTCGACTCTTAAGCGGGAGAAGATCTACAATGAGCAGTTCTTC. The full variable domain, rest sourced from reference TRBV7-6 and TRBJ2-1, is GAGVSQSPRYKVTKRGQDVALRCDPISGHVSLYWYRQALGQGPEFLTYFNYEAQQDKSGLPNDRFSAERPEGSISTLTIQRTEQRDSAMYRCASSSTLKREKIYNEQFFGPGTRLTVL.